These 12 T cell receptor beta chains came from one sample sequenced in a study of blood T cells in healthy people across ages. Then a second PCR, running about 6 to 11 cycles, was carried out with a sample-barcoded 5' primer and a J-beta primer mix. TCRdb reprocessed the 5' RACE reads via MiXCR and lists one record per CDR3 protein. The table records hundreds of thousands of distinct CDR3 sequences, around 28% of them present only once. The sequenced sample consisted of blood. The receptors originated from a woman at least 80 years old in good health.

In the case of this clonotype: Just one base apart from a much larger clone, this may be a read error. This rearrangement joins TRBV7-9 to TRBJ2-5; TRBD2 might be the D (6 bases). The CDR3 runs to 16 residues. Per germline, CDR1 SEHNR and CDR2 FQNEAQ (reference sequence). V lost 5 bases and J lost 4, with 20 bases in between. CDR3 amino acids: CASSQEGSTFLETQYF. The CDR3 DNA is TGTGCCAGCAGCCAGGAGGGATCTACTTTCTTAGAGACCCAGTACTTC.

Only a few counts were recorded for this clonotype. This may come from a read error, since a much larger clone is one base off. The chain couples TRBV12-3 or TRBV12-4 to TRBJ1-1, with no clear D. The CDR3 is 13 residues long. Between the trimmed V and J ends, which lost 1 base and 1 base, there was a span of 4 bases. The CDR3 bases are TGTGCCAGCAGTTTAGTCAAGAACACTGAAGCTTTCTTT. This gives the protein CASSLVKNTEAFF.

About this clonotype: Just one base apart from a much larger clone, this may be a read error. The CDR3 loop is CANSYAGGAPDTQYF. The CDR3 DNA reads TGTGCCAACAGTTACGCGGGGGGGGCCCCAGATACGCAGTATTTT. V is TRBV6-6 and J is TRBJ2-3, with TRBD2 identical over 9 bases. This CDR3 region has 15 residues. Germline-derived CDR1 and CDR2 are MNHNY and SVGAGI (reference sequence).

The chain employs TRBV20-1 and TRBJ1-4; 8 positions match TRBD1. CDR1 is DFQATT, CDR2 SNEGSKA, per germline (reference sequence). The CDR3 has 13 residues. V lost 2 bases and J lost 8; bases outside the gene matches: 4. The CDR3 sequence is CSARQGAREKLFF. CDR3 bases: TGCAGTGCTAGACAGGGGGCGCGAGAAAAACTGTTTTTT.

This clonotype has ten or more counts. This rearrangement joins TRBV15 to TRBJ2-1; 8 bases match TRBD2. Germline loops: CDR1 LNHNV, CDR2 YYDKDF (reference sequence). This CDR3 spans 13 amino acids. V dropped 6 bases and J dropped 4; count of bases not matched to a gene: 2. The CDR3 nucleotides are TGTGCCACCAGACGCGGGGGGTACAATGAGCAGTTCTTC. Translating it yields CATRRGGYNEQFF.

For this clonotype: This may be a read error: a much more frequent sequence differs by one nucleotide. This chain links TRBV7-9 with TRBJ2-5, with D perhaps TRBD1 (6 bases). Germline V gene data show CDR1 as SEHNR and CDR2 as FQNEAQ (reference sequence). CDR3 length: 14 residues. DNA for the CDR3: TGTGCCGGCAGCTTAACAGGGAGAGAAAAGACCCAGTACTTC. This translates into CAGSLTGREKTQYF.

This clonotype has at least ten counts. The chain combines TRBV11-2 with TRBJ2-6; no clear D gene. CDR1 and CDR2 from the germline V gene are SGHAT and FQNNGV. V lost 3 bases to trimming and J lost 2 bases, with 8 bases between them. The CDR3 has 15 amino acids. The CDR3 reads CASSFTRTGANVLTF. In DNA form, the CDR3 reads TGTGCCAGCAGCTTCACCAGGACTGGGGCCAACGTCCTGACTTTC.

There are a few counts of this clonotype. This rearrangement joins TRBV21-1 to TRBJ2-3; the listed D gene, TRBD1, was not tested against the DNA. TRBV21-1 represents a pseudogene. This CDR3 has 15 amino acids. CDR3 bases: TGTGCCAGCAGCAAAGATAACCTCGGCCCCGATACGCAGTATTTT. This codes for CASSKDNLGPDTQYF.

The J gene is TRBJ2-3, the V gene TRBV5-1; weak D call: TRBD1 (5 bases). Germline assignment: CDR1 SGHRS and CDR2 YFSETQ. Trimming took off 3 bases at V and 4 bases at J, with 12 bases between the two ends. The CDR3 is 14 amino acids. The CDR3 region is CASSWGQGADTQYF. CDR3 in DNA: TGCGCCAGCAGCTGGGGTCAGGGTGCAGATACGCAGTATTTT.

The table lists this clonotype with many counts. V is TRBV11-2 and J is TRBJ2-1, with D unresolved. Between the trimmed V and J ends, which lost 1 base and 7 bases, there was a span of 17 bases. This CDR3 has 16 amino acids. CDR1 and CDR2 from the germline V gene are SGHAT and FQNNGV. CDR3 sequence reads: CASSLGPRVSDNEQFF. CDR3 nucleotide sequence: TGTGCCAGCAGCTTAGGTCCCCGTGTCTCCGATAATGAGCAGTTCTTC.

The sample holds many counts of this clonotype. This chain's CDR3 is CASSLDGGGAADTQYF. The CDR3, as DNA: TGCGCCAGCAGCTTGGATGGCGGGGGGGCCGCAGATACGCAGTATTTT. The J gene is TRBJ2-3, the V gene TRBV5-1, with TRBD2 matching over 9 bases. The CDR3 is 16 amino acids. J gave up 4 bases and V 0 bases, and 6 bases lay outside the gene matches. Germline lookup yields CDR1 SGHRS and CDR2 YFSETQ.

This clonotype was recorded many times. The rearrangement uses TRBV10-1 and TRBJ2-5, with TRBD2 matching 10 bases. The ends lost 0 bases at V and 2 bases at J; junction bases unmatched: 6. The CDR3 contains 17 residues. Germline V gene lookup returns CDR1 WNHNN and CDR2 SYGVQD (reference sequence). CDR3 nucleotide sequence: TGCGCCAGCAGTGAGTCTAAAAGCGGGGGGGTTCAAGAGACCCAGTACTTC. Amino acid sequence: CASSESKSGGVQETQYF.